Here is one T cell receptor beta chain with its context. TCRdb re-analysed the 5' RACE reads in MiXCR, keeping a single row per CDR3 protein. The table includes 140,000 to 150,000 distinct CDR3 sequences, 25% detected once. The sample is drawn from a study of T-cell memory formation after mild COVID-19. The CDR3 runs 14 residues. Unmatched junction bases numbered 8, after V lost 1 base and J lost 7 bases. Germline CDR1 reads SQVTM; CDR2 reads ANQGSEA. The rearrangement links TRBV29-1 to TRBJ1-2; 8 nucleotides match TRBD1. Specimen: PBMCs or a T cell subset sorted from them (not recorded which). The clonotype comes from an adult woman who had mild COVID-19 (a few samples of this study predate the infection). Cell type and time point are not known. The CDR3 region has the DNA TGCAGCGTTGAAGGGACAGGGATCTTAGGTGGCTACACCTTC. Translated: CSVEGTGILGGYTF.